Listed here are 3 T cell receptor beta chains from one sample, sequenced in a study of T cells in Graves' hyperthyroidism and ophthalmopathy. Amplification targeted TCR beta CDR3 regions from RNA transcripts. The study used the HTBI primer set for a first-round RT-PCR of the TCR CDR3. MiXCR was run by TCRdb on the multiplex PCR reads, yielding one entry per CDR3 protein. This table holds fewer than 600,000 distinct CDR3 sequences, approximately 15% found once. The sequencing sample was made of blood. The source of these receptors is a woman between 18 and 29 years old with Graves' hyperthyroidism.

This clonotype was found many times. The CDR3 DNA reads TGTGCCAGTAGTATAGATCGGGGGGATGAGCAGTTCTTC. It is translated as CASSIDRGDEQFF. J is TRBJ2-1 and V is TRBV19, with TRBD2 identical over 7 bases. The CDR3 consists of 13 residues. Germline CDR1 reads LNHDA; CDR2 reads SQIVND (reference sequence). Trimming removed 0 bases from V and 8 bases from J; junction bases left unmatched: 1.

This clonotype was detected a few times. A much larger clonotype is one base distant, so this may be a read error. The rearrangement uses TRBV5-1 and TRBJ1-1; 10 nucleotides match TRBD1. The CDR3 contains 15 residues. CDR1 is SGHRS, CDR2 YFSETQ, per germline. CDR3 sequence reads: CANSLEGTGETEAFF. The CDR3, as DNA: TGCGCCAACAGCTTGGAAGGGACAGGGGAAACTGAAGCTTTCTTT.

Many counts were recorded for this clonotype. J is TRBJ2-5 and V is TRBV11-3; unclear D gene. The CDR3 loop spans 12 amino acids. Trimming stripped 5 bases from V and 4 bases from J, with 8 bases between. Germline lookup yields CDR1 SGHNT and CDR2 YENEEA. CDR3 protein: CASSRPPETQYF. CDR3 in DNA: TGTGCCAGCAGCCGTCCCCCAGAGACCCAGTACTTC.